Each of the 20 T cell receptor beta chains below was sequenced from the same sample in a study of blood T cell repertoires in COVID-19. Only in-frame clones appear in the TCRdb table, and some are missing; sequencing was by immunoSEQ multiplex PCR. This repertoire shows around 250,000 clones, approximately 90% found once; its top ten account for about 3%. Input material: PBMCs or T cells enriched from blood (not recorded which). The receptors come from a man aged 40-50 years who had been exposed to COVID-19.

This rearrangement joins TRBV5-1 to TRBJ2-7; 10 bases line up with TRBD1. CDR3 length equals 13 residues. Germline CDR1 reads SGHRS; CDR2 reads YFSETQ. Germline trimming cut 8 bases from V and 1 base from J; bases unmatched to any gene: 3. CDR3 in amino acids: CASGQGGSYEQYF. The CDR3 DNA reads as TGCGCCAGTGGACAGGGGGGATCCTACGAGCAGTACTTC.

This clone was counted once. The chain uses TRBV6-6 and TRBJ2-7; D is perhaps TRBD2 (6 bases). The CDR3 contains 14 residues. Germline V gene sequence: CDR1 MNHNY, CDR2 SVGAGI (reference sequence). The V end lost 1 base, the J end lost 5 bases, and 12 bases lay between the germline ends. CDR3 residues: CASSYLYGRHEQYF. CDR3 DNA sequence: TGTGCCAGCAGTTACTTGTACGGGAGACACGAGCAGTACTTC.

This chain joins TRBV28 and TRBJ1-1, with a tentative D call TRBD1 (5 bases). V shed 2 bases and J shed 11 bases, with 12 bases lying between them. CDR3 length: 12 amino acids. Germline CDR1 reads MDHEN; CDR2 reads SYDVKM. The DNA of the CDR3 is TGTGCCAGCAGTTTAGTCGGGGGGTGGGCTTTCTTT. This gives the protein CASSLVGGWAFF.

This clone turned up a few times. The chain's CDR3 is CASSMAARIMNTEAFF. The CDR3 DNA is TGTGCCAGTAGTATGGCAGCCAGGATTATGAACACTGAAGCTTTCTTT. The rearrangement uses TRBV19 and TRBJ1-1; D uncertain. The CDR3 is 16 amino acids. Trimming took 3 bases from V and 0 from J, leaving 14 bases between them. Germline values: CDR1 LNHDA, CDR2 SQIVND (reference sequence).

The gene calls are TRBV4-1 and TRBJ2-2; D uncertain. V lost 1 base to trimming and J lost 1 base, with 7 bases between them. The germline gives CDR1 MGHRA, CDR2 YSYEKL. This CDR3 comprises 15 residues. CDR3 in amino acids: CASSQVRQNTGELFF. The CDR3 coding sequence is TGCGCCAGCAGCCAAGTCCGACAGAACACCGGGGAGCTGTTTTTT.

The J gene is TRBJ1-4, the V gene TRBV30; 10 nucleotides line up with TRBD1. After removal of 7 bases from V and 10 bases from J, the junction contained 6 bases not matched to a gene. Per germline, CDR1 GTSNPN and CDR2 SVGIG (reference sequence). The CDR3 runs 12 residues. The CDR3 is CASGTGEVKLFF. For the CDR3, the DNA is TGTGCCTCCGGGACAGGGGAAGTAAAACTGTTTTTT. Together with reference TRBV30 and TRBJ1-4, the CDR3 gives the full variable domain: SQTIHQWPATLVQPVGSPLSLECTVEGTSNPNLYWYRQAAGRGLQLLFYSVGIGQISSEVPQNLSASRPQDRQFILSSKKLLLSDSGFYLCASGTGEVKLFFGSGTQLSVL.

V gene TRBV9 combines with J gene TRBJ2-7; no clear D. CDR1 SGDLS and CDR2 YYNGEE come from the germline V gene. CDR3 size: 13 residues. V shed 0 bases and J shed 2 bases, with 6 bases lying between them. This CDR3 is CASSVAGTYEQYF. The CDR3 DNA follows: TGTGCCAGCAGCGTAGCGGGTACCTACGAGCAGTACTTC.

This chain joins TRBV18 and TRBJ1-3; D uncertain. CDR3 length: 14 residues. The germline V and J ends were trimmed by 3 bases and 8 bases, with 14 bases remaining between them. Germline CDR1 is KGHSH and CDR2 is LQKENI. The CDR3 DNA sequence: TGTGCCAGCTCACCTGGCACTAACGAGGACACCATATATTTT. Its translation: CASSPGTNEDTIYF.

In its sample, this clone was seen once. The chain joins TRBV19 to TRBJ1-2; D call uncertain. CDR3 size: 13 residues. Germline CDR1 LNHDA, CDR2 SQIVND (reference sequence). V lost 1 base to trimming and J lost 1 base, with 4 bases between them. CDR3 nucleotides: TGTGCCAGTAGTATAGGTAGTAACTATGGCTACACCTTC. This translates into CASSIGSNYGYTF.

The chain couples TRBV11-2 to TRBJ2-1; 7 positions agree with TRBD2. The CDR3 is 16 amino acids. Per the germline V gene, CDR1 is SGHAT and CDR2 is FQNNGV. The V segment lost 5 bases and the J segment 0 bases; nucleotides outside the gene matches: 7. CDR3: CASSRKRDLSYNEQFF. The CDR3 DNA reads TGTGCCAGCAGCCGCAAGCGGGACCTCTCCTACAATGAGCAGTTCTTC.

The chain combines TRBV7-9 with TRBJ2-1; D gene unclear. Trimming pared 0 bases from V and 12 bases from J, leaving 12 bases between. Germline values: CDR1 SEHNR, CDR2 FQNEAQ (reference sequence). The CDR3 covers 13 residues. For the CDR3, the DNA is TGTGCCAGCAGCTTAGCACGCCTAGATAGGCAGTTCTTC. Translated, it gives CASSLARLDRQFF.

The V gene is TRBV6-4, the J gene TRBJ2-3; D possibly corresponds to TRBD2 (6 bases). The ends were cut back, 3 bases at V and 5 bases at J, with 9 bases in the middle. This CDR3 spans 13 amino acids. From germline, CDR1 is MRHNA and CDR2 SNTAGT. The CDR3 reads CASSEKTRDTQYF. DNA for the CDR3: TGTGCCAGCAGTGAAAAGACTAGAGATACGCAGTATTTT.

The J gene is TRBJ2-1, the V gene TRBV5-1, with TRBD2 identical over 12 bases. The CDR3 sequence is 17 residues long. Germline assignment: CDR1 SGHRS and CDR2 YFSETQ. With 1 base clipped from V and 8 bases from J, the junction kept 10 bases outside the gene matches. This CDR3 is CASSLMLAGGPVDEQFF. The CDR3 bases are TGCGCCAGCAGCTTGATGCTAGCGGGAGGGCCGGTGGATGAGCAGTTCTTC.

The CDR3 sequence: CASSLVGADGNTIYF. CDR3 in DNA: TGTGCCAGCAGCTTAGTGGGGGCTGACGGAAACACCATATATTTT. V usage is TRBV7-9 and J usage is TRBJ1-3, with D possibly being TRBD1 (6 bases). Per germline, CDR1 SEHNR and CDR2 FQNEAQ (reference sequence). The V end lost 1 base, the J end lost 4 bases, and 11 bases lay between the germline ends. CDR3 length: 15 amino acids.

The CDR3 loop reads CASSHSRTSGSIDEQFF. The CDR3 DNA sequence: TGTGCCAGCAGCCACTCAAGGACTAGCGGGAGTATCGATGAGCAGTTCTTC. This chain links TRBV9 with TRBJ2-1; 13 bases fit TRBD2. Germline V gene data show CDR1 as SGDLS and CDR2 as YYNGEE. The CDR3 consists of 17 residues. Trimming removed 4 bases from V and 8 bases from J; junction bases left unmatched: 12. The variable domain in full, completed from reference TRBV9 and TRBJ2-1, reads DSGVTQTPKHLITATGQRVTLRCSPRSGDLSVYWYQQSLDQGLQFLIQYYNGEERAKGNILERFSAQQFPDLHSELNLSSLELGDSALYFCASSHSRTSGSIDEQFFGPGTRLTVL.

The genes are TRBV9 and TRBJ1-1; D gene ambiguous. This CDR3 contains 13 residues. Trimming took 0 bases from V and 8 from J, leaving 11 bases between them. Looked up from germline, CDR1 is SGDLS and CDR2 is YYNGEE. CDR3: CASSVVRSGEAFF. CDR3 bases: TGTGCCAGCAGCGTAGTCCGGTCCGGGGAAGCTTTCTTT. The full variable domain, its missing parts supplied by reference TRBV9 and TRBJ1-1, is DSGVTQTPKHLITATGQRVTLRCSPRSGDLSVYWYQQSLDQGLQFLIQYYNGEERAKGNILERFSAQQFPDLHSELNLSSLELGDSALYFCASSVVRSGEAFFGQGTRLTVV.

The genes are TRBV30 and TRBJ1-2; 7 bases align to TRBD1. This CDR3 region has 15 residues. Germline CDR1 is GTSNPN and CDR2 is SVGIG (reference sequence). V trimming: 2 bases; J trimming: 4 bases; junction bases outside the gene matches: 10. The CDR3 coding sequence is TGTGCCTGGAGTAATATGCTCCGGGACAGCTATGGCTACACCTTC. It specifies CAWSNMLRDSYGYTF.

The chain has TRBV4-1 and TRBJ2-1; 9 positions match TRBD1. CDR1 and CDR2 from the germline V gene are MGHRA and YSYEKL. With 3 bases clipped from V and 3 bases from J, the junction kept 6 bases outside the gene matches. This CDR3 region has 16 residues. The CDR3 spells CASSHSQTGGYNEQFF. Written as DNA, the CDR3 is TGCGCCAGCAGCCATAGCCAGACAGGGGGCTACAATGAGCAGTTCTTC.

This sequence joins TRBV2 and TRBJ1-2, with TRBD1 matching over 9 bases. Germline CDR1 reads SNHLY; CDR2 reads FYNNEI. V trimming: 0 bases; J trimming: 6 bases; junction bases outside the gene matches: 8. This CDR3 is built from 16 residues. The CDR3 sequence: CASSEAGGTGIDGYTF. CDR3 DNA: TGTGCCAGCAGTGAAGCTGGGGGGACAGGGATAGATGGCTACACCTTC.

This chain joins TRBV11-2 and TRBJ2-1; 11 nucleotides agree with TRBD2. With V trimmed by 1 base and J by 4 bases, 9 bases remained unmatched. Germline V gene sequence: CDR1 SGHAT, CDR2 FQNNGV. There are 18 residues in the CDR3. The chain's CDR3 is CASSLVGPGLAVYNEQFF. The DNA for the CDR3 is TGTGCCAGCAGCTTAGTGGGGCCGGGACTAGCGGTTTACAATGAGCAGTTCTTC.